This TCR beta chain was obtained from a study of T-cell reconstitution after alpha-beta-depleted transplantation in children. Regarding the study as a whole: T-cell counts and diversity at one year following transplant were attributed mainly to newly produced T cells. There were some patients whose high TCRbeta diversity at day 60 came from surviving recipient T cells and thymic progenitors.

Unique molecular identifiers were used in preparing the TCRbeta library. TCRdb passed the PCR reads through MiXCR, listing each CDR3 protein once. Among 700,000 to 950,000 distinct CDR3 sequences listed, 16% were seen once. Germline CDR1 SGDLS, CDR2 YYNGEE. CDR3 length: 14 amino acids. With 0 bases removed from V and 6 bases from J, the gap between germline ends came to 12 bases. There are a few counts of this clonotype. Antigen: not known. The sequence came from a male patient younger than 18 who had a stem cell transplant for acute lymphoblastic leukemia, so the T cells may come from the graft donor. This sample comprised PBMCs, mostly from graft donor cells, obtained 360 days after TCRalphabeta/CD19-depleted stem cell transplant. The chain combines TRBV9 with TRBJ1-2; no firm D call. CDR3 protein: CASSVVAVWDGYTF. The CDR3 region has the DNA TGTGCCAGCAGCGTAGTGGCAGTCTGGGATGGCTACACCTTC.